Below, 24 T cell receptor beta chains from the same sample are listed, as sequenced in a study of beta chain features in type 1 diabetes. The study, taken as a whole, reports: TCRB CDR3 length was moderately but significantly reduced in all four CD4+ subsets of Type 1 diabetes patients.

Every bit of the isolated RNA underwent reverse transcription, so sequencing read expressed TCRB transcripts. Data came from immunoSEQ multiplex PCR; TCRdb stores just in-frame clones and leaves some out. The repertoire holds approximately 250,000 clones, with roughly 17% as singletons. These TCRs are of unknown antigen specificity. Sample: naive CD4+ T cells from blood. These receptors came from a man aged 25 to 45 with type 1 diabetes.

The chain combines TRBV5-6 with TRBJ2-3, with 11 bases fitting TRBD2. V lost 4 bases to trimming and J lost 4 bases; unmatched junction nucleotides: 8. This CDR3 contains 16 residues. Germline assignment: CDR1 SGHDT and CDR2 YYEEEE. CDR3 DNA: TGTGCCAGCAGCCAAGTAGCGGGAGGGCCCCCAGATACGCAGTATTTT. It specifies CASSQVAGGPPDTQYF.

This clone was counted only a few times. The chain is built from TRBV29-1 and TRBJ2-5; D possibly corresponds to TRBD1 (7 bases). This CDR3 region has 13 residues. Germline V gene lookup returns CDR1 SQVTM and CDR2 ANQGSEA. Deletions cut 5 bases from V and 5 bases from J, with 15 bases between. CDR3 coding DNA: TGCAGCGTTCTGTCAGGGGGAGGTGAGACCCAGTACTTC. Translating it yields CSVLSGGGETQYF. The full variable domain, with the rest looked up from reference TRBV29-1 and TRBJ2-5, is SAVISQKPSRDICQRGTSLTIQCQVDSQVTMMFWYRQQPGQSLTLIATANQGSEATYESGFVIDKFPISRPNLTFSTLTVSNMSPEDSSIYLCSVLSGGGETQYFGPGTRLLVL.

This chain links TRBV4-1 with TRBJ2-3, with 13 nucleotides matching TRBD2. Germline V gene data show CDR1 as MGHRA and CDR2 as YSYEKL. The CDR3 contains 17 residues. J was trimmed by 1 base and V by 4 bases; bases with no gene match: 5. CDR3 nucleotide sequence: TGCGCCAGCAGCCTCGGGACTAGCGGGATAGGCACAGATACGCAGTATTTT. Translating it yields CASSLGTSGIGTDTQYF.

CDR3 in DNA: TGTGCCAGCAGTGAATTTGCAGGGATCAATGAGCAGTTCTTC. Translated, it gives CASSEFAGINEQFF. The chain couples TRBV2 to TRBJ2-1; perhaps TRBD1 as D (5 bases). The CDR3 runs to 14 residues. V lost 2 bases, J lost 6 bases, and 11 bases lay in between. Germline CDR1 and CDR2: SNHLY and FYNNEI. Using reference TRBV2 and TRBJ2-1 for the parts outside the CDR3, the full variable domain is EPEVTQTPSHQVTQMGQEVILRCVPISNHLYFYWYRQILGQKVEFLVSFYNNEISEKSEIFDDQFSVERPDGSNFTLKIRSTKLEDSAMYFCASSEFAGINEQFFGPGTRLTVL.

This clone was counted a few times. The sample holds other DNA sequences that translate to the same CDR3. The V call is TRBV28, the J call TRBJ2-1; no clear D gene. Germline V gene sequence: CDR1 MDHEN, CDR2 SYDVKM. The CDR3 has 11 amino acids. The ends were cut back, 3 bases at V and 3 bases at J, with 0 bases in the middle. The CDR3 reads CASSFYNEQFF. The DNA of the CDR3 is TGTGCCAGCAGTTTCTACAATGAGCAGTTCTTC.

The chain is built from TRBV28 and TRBJ1-4; D gene unclear. Germline V gives CDR1 MDHEN, CDR2 SYDVKM. Trimming took 9 bases from V and 4 from J, leaving 6 bases between them. This CDR3 has 11 residues. The CDR3 protein is CASTINEKLFF. The CDR3 DNA follows: TGTGCCAGTACCATTAATGAAAAACTGTTTTTT.

This clone was seen a handful of times. This chain links TRBV18 with TRBJ2-3; 12 nucleotides align to TRBD2. Germline CDR1 KGHSH, CDR2 LQKENI. There are 16 residues in the CDR3. V lost 4 bases to trimming and J lost 5 bases; unmatched junction nucleotides: 7. CDR3 DNA: TGTGCCAGCTCACGACGACTAGCGGGAGTAGGAGATACGCAGTATTTT. Translating it yields CASSRRLAGVGDTQYF.

The V and J genes are TRBV29-1 and TRBJ2-7, with TRBD1 as a possible D gene (6 bases). V was shortened by 6 bases and J by 2 bases, with 14 bases between the two germline ends. This CDR3 contains 13 residues. CDR1 is SQVTM, CDR2 ANQGSEA, per germline. The CDR3 DNA sequence: TGCAGCGTCCGAAGACAGGCCACCTACGAGCAGTACTTC. Its protein product is CSVRRQATYEQYF.

V gene TRBV2 combines with J gene TRBJ2-3; 9 nucleotides line up with TRBD2. With V trimmed by 0 bases and J by 3 bases, 7 bases remained unmatched. CDR1 and CDR2 from the germline V gene are SNHLY and FYNNEI. The CDR3 has 17 amino acids. The DNA of the CDR3 is TGTGCCAGCAGTGAAGCGCTTAAGCGGGAGGTTACAGATACGCAGTATTTT. It is translated as CASSEALKREVTDTQYF.

CDR3 sequence: CASSFQTGGNYGYTF. The CDR3 coding sequence is TGTGCCAGCAGTTTCCAAACAGGGGGGAACTATGGCTACACCTTC. The rearrangement uses TRBV27 and TRBJ1-2; 8 nucleotides align to TRBD1. J gave up 2 bases and V 3 bases, and 5 bases lay outside the gene matches. CDR1 is MNHEY and CDR2 is SMNVEV in the germline V gene (reference sequence). The CDR3 is 15 amino acids.

This chain connects TRBV18 to TRBJ1-3; D call uncertain. The CDR3 length is 14 residues. V was pared by 6 bases and J by 0 bases, with 9 bases between. Germline CDR1 KGHSH, CDR2 LQKENI. In DNA form, the CDR3 reads TGTGCCAGCTCGCCCGACACCTCTGGAAACACCATATATTTT. This translates into CASSPDTSGNTIYF.

In its sample, this clone was seen a few times. The CDR3 coding sequence is TGCGCCAGCAGCCTGGGGACTAGGGACCAAGAGACCCAGTACTTC. Its protein is CASSLGTRDQETQYF. The chain recombines TRBV4-1 with TRBJ2-5; 8 bases are shared with TRBD2. The J segment lost 0 bases and the V segment lost 4 bases, leaving 4 bases of the junction unmatched. The V gene's germline CDR1 is MGHRA and CDR2 YSYEKL. The CDR3 covers 15 residues.

This clone was counted between two and nine times. The V call is TRBV5-1, the J call TRBJ1-1; 11 bases map to TRBD1. The V segment lost 7 bases and the J segment 4 bases; nucleotides outside the gene matches: 0. The V gene's germline CDR1 is SGHRS and CDR2 YFSETQ. The CDR3 extends over 12 amino acids. In DNA, the CDR3 is TGCGCCAGCGGGACAGGGGGCACTGAAGCTTTCTTT. This codes for CASGTGGTEAFF.

The chain has TRBV7-9 and TRBJ2-1; perhaps TRBD2 as D (5 bases). Trimming stripped 5 bases from V and 6 bases from J, with 17 bases between. Per the germline V gene, CDR1 is SEHNR and CDR2 is FQNEAQ (reference sequence). This CDR3 contains 15 residues. CDR3 DNA: TGTGCCAGCAGCCTCGGGGAGCAGACTGTCAATGAGCAGTTCTTC. Protein: CASSLGEQTVNEQFF.

J is TRBJ2-5 and V is TRBV27; D ambiguous. CDR1 is MNHEY, CDR2 SMNVEV, per germline (reference sequence). Trimming left V 7 bases short and J 7 bases short, with 10 bases between. The CDR3 has 11 residues. Written as DNA, the CDR3 is TGTGCCAGCACCCTGAGAGGGACCCAGTACTTC. It specifies CASTLRGTQYF.

This clone was picked up a small number of times. The rearrangement joins TRBV29-1 to TRBJ2-3, with D perhaps TRBD1 (5 bases). The V end was cut by 3 bases, the J end by 0 bases, with 10 bases between. Germline CDR1 SQVTM, CDR2 ANQGSEA. The CDR3 runs to 14 residues. As DNA, the CDR3 is TGCAGCGTTGAGAAGGGGCTAAGCACAGATACGCAGTATTTT. It yields the protein CSVEKGLSTDTQYF.

This clone was observed a handful of times. The chain employs TRBV28 and TRBJ2-1; 7 bases fit TRBD2. Losses at the gene ends were 7 bases for V and 10 bases for J; bases not matched to a gene: 4. The CDR3 runs to 11 residues. Per germline, CDR1 MDHEN and CDR2 SYDVKM. The CDR3 reads CASKSAGEQFF. The CDR3 region has the DNA TGTGCCAGCAAATCAGCGGGAGAGCAGTTCTTC.

This rearrangement joins TRBV28 to TRBJ2-3; either TRBD1 or TRBD2 may supply D (6 bases each). This CDR3 spans 13 amino acids. The germline V gene has CDR1 MDHEN and CDR2 SYDVKM. Trimming cost V 8 bases and J 6 bases, with 15 bases left between them. CDR3 sequence reads: CASFPPGADTQYF. CDR3 DNA: TGTGCCAGCTTTCCGCCGGGGGCTGATACGCAGTATTTT.

Worth noting for this clone: The same CDR3 is also encoded by other DNA sequences in this sample. The rearrangement joins TRBV11-2 to TRBJ2-5; D perhaps matches TRBD2 (6 bases). Trimming removed 4 bases at V and 5 bases at J, with 8 bases between. This CDR3 region has 12 residues. CDR1 and CDR2 (germline): SGHAT, FQNNGV. The CDR3 loop reads CASSSGGETQYF. The CDR3 DNA reads as TGTGCCAGCAGCTCCGGAGGGGAGACCCAGTACTTC.

The chain employs TRBV27 and TRBJ2-7; D remains ambiguous. The V gene lost 2 bases and the J gene lost 2 bases, with 13 bases spanning the gap. Germline V lookup: CDR1 MNHEY, CDR2 SMNVEV (reference sequence). The CDR3 covers 15 residues. As DNA, the CDR3 is TGTGCCAGCAGTTTAAGGCCCGACGGAACCTACGAGCAGTACTTC. This codes for CASSLRPDGTYEQYF.

This chain links TRBV7-9 with TRBJ2-5; D is uncertain. Germline loops: CDR1 SEHNR, CDR2 FQNEAQ (reference sequence). The length of the CDR3 is 12 residues. V lost 5 bases and J lost 3, with 7 bases in between. The CDR3 DNA reads as TGTGCCAGCAGCCGTTCTGAAGAGACCCAGTACTTC. Protein product: CASSRSEETQYF.

The gene calls are TRBV7-2 and TRBJ2-7; D perhaps matches TRBD2 (6 bases). The ends were cut back, 4 bases at V and 0 bases at J, with 13 bases in the middle. The CDR3 has 15 amino acids. The germline V gene encodes CDR1 SGHTA and CDR2 FQGNSA. CDR3 region: CASSSGGASSYEQYF. CDR3 nucleotide sequence: TGTGCCAGCAGCTCGGGCGGGGCAAGCTCCTACGAGCAGTACTTC.

In its sample, this clone was seen a few times. The chain combines TRBV2 with TRBJ2-3; TRBD1 matches 7 bases. Germline V lookup: CDR1 SNHLY, CDR2 FYNNEI. V shed 8 bases and J 1 base; nucleotides not matched to a gene: 3. The CDR3 consists of 13 residues. The CDR3 nucleotides read TGTGCCAGCGGGACAGAAGGCACAGATACGCAGTATTTT. Its protein is CASGTEGTDTQYF.

This clone was seen a few times. The chain links TRBV30 to TRBJ2-7; 10 bases match TRBD2. The CDR3 is 13 residues long. Germline V gives CDR1 GTSNPN, CDR2 SVGIG (reference sequence). Trimming cost V 8 bases and J 5 bases; bases outside gene matches: 9. This chain's CDR3 is CARESSGSDEQYF. CDR3 DNA: TGTGCCAGAGAATCTAGCGGGAGTGACGAGCAGTACTTC.